A single sample gave rise to the 18 T cell receptor beta chains below, sequenced in a study of shared clonotypes between healthy human individuals. Sequencing was performed with immunoSEQ multiplex PCR; in TCRdb, only in-frame clones are kept and a portion is missing. The sample has over a million clones, around 98.5% seen once. The sample taken for sequencing was naive CD4+ T cells sorted from blood. Specified subset: CD45RA+ positively selected. These TCRs come from a man between 25 and 39 years old in good health.

The chain has TRBV11-2 and TRBJ2-5; 8 positions match TRBD2. The CDR3 is 16 residues long. Germline V gives CDR1 SGHAT, CDR2 FQNNGV. With 0 bases clipped from V and 1 base from J, the junction kept 4 bases outside the gene matches. The CDR3 DNA sequence: TGTGCCAGCAGCTTAGACGGGGGGGCCGCCCAAGAGACCCAGTACTTC. This translates into CASSLDGGAAQETQYF.

The chain has TRBV7-9 and TRBJ2-7; D may be TRBD1 (5 bases). V lost 5 bases and J lost 1, with 15 bases in between. The germline gives CDR1 SEHNR, CDR2 FQNEAQ (reference sequence). The CDR3 loop spans 15 amino acids. CDR3 sequence reads: CASSPSTVPSYEQYF. The CDR3 DNA reads as TGTGCCAGCAGCCCCTCGACAGTCCCATCCTACGAGCAGTACTTC.

This sequence joins TRBV14 and TRBJ1-2; no reliable D call. CDR3 length equals 15 residues. CDR1 is SGHDN and CDR2 is FVKESK in the germline V gene. V lost 1 base and J 2 bases, leaving 11 bases between the germline ends. CDR3 region: CASSQVHGSNYGYTF. DNA for the CDR3: TGTGCCAGCAGCCAAGTTCACGGCAGCAACTATGGCTACACCTTC.

The chain has TRBV7-8 and TRBJ2-2; possibly TRBD1 or TRBD2 for D (6 bases each). CDR3 length: 18 residues. Germline loops: CDR1 SGHVS, CDR2 FQNEAQ. V was cut by 0 bases and J by 2 bases, with 16 bases left in between. CDR3 DNA sequence: TGTGCCAGCAGCTTAGCATGGGGGGCAGCGGAAAACACCGGGGAGCTGTTTTTT. Protein: CASSLAWGAAENTGELFF.

The rearrangement joins TRBV7-9 to TRBJ1-5; TRBD1 agrees at 7 bases. Germline V lookup: CDR1 SEHNR, CDR2 FQNEAQ (reference sequence). The CDR3 sequence is 14 residues long. The V segment lost 7 bases and the J segment 2 bases; nucleotides outside the gene matches: 5. The CDR3 nucleotides read TGTGCCAGCATCGGACAGGTATGCAATCAGCCCCAGCATTTT. Its translation: CASIGQVCNQPQHF. Full variable domain (remainder filled in from reference TRBV7-9 and TRBJ1-5): DTGVSQNPRHKITKRGQNVTFRCDPISEHNRLYWYRQTLGQGPEFLTYFQNEAQLEKSRLLSDRFSAERPKGSFSTLEIQRTEQGDSAMYLCASIGQVCNQPQHFGDGTRLSIL.

In nucleotides, the CDR3 is TGTGCCAGCTCACCTCGATTCACAGATACGCAGTATTTT. Its translation is CASSPRFTDTQYF. The rearrangement joins TRBV18 to TRBJ2-3; D ambiguous. Germline CDR1 is KGHSH and CDR2 is LQKENI. The CDR3 totals 13 residues. The V end lost 3 bases, the J end lost 2 bases, and 6 bases lay between the germline ends. Supplemented by reference TRBV18 and TRBJ2-3, the full variable domain reads NAGVMQNPRHLVRRRGQEARLRCSPMKGHSHVYWYRQLPEEGLKFMVYLQKENIIDESGMPKERFSAEFPKEGPSILRIQQVVRGDSAAYFCASSPRFTDTQYFGPGTRLTVL.

Worth noting for this clone: The junction and the germline gene differ at one end; a read error may be behind it. The rearrangement uses TRBV4-1 and TRBJ2-1, with 8 bases aligning to TRBD2. Germline V lookup: CDR1 MGHRA, CDR2 YSYEKL. This CDR3 has 17 residues. CDR3 nucleotide sequence: TGCGCCAGCAGCCAGGAGCCCCTGGGACTAGTGTACAGTGAGCAGTTCTTC. Translation gives CASSQEPLGLVYSEQFF.

The chain carries TRBV6-1 and TRBJ2-1; unclear D gene. Germline-derived CDR1 and CDR2 are MNHNS and SASEGT. The CDR3 has 13 amino acids. The V and J ends lost 10 bases and 0 bases respectively, with 10 bases between them. In DNA form, the CDR3 reads TGTGCCATCATAATAGTCTCCTACAATGAGCAGTTCTTC. Its translation is CAIIIVSYNEQFF.

The rearrangement joins TRBV27 to TRBJ1-5; a weak D match, TRBD1 (6 bases). The CDR3 spans 15 residues. V was cut by 5 bases and J by 4 bases, with 15 bases left in between. Per germline, CDR1 MNHEY and CDR2 SMNVEV (reference sequence). The chain's CDR3 is CASSVTGQGNQPQHF. CDR3 nucleotides: TGTGCCAGCAGTGTGACAGGTCAAGGGAATCAGCCCCAGCATTTT.

This sequence joins TRBV5-1 and TRBJ2-1, with 14 nucleotides matching TRBD2. Germline V CDR1 and CDR2: SGHRS, YFSETQ. The CDR3 has 15 residues. J was trimmed by 9 bases and V by 3 bases; bases with no gene match: 5. CDR3 DNA sequence: TGCGCCAGCAGCTCCGGGACTAGCGGGAGTAGTGAGCAGTTCTTC. This codes for CASSSGTSGSSEQFF.

The gene calls are TRBV5-6 and TRBJ2-7; D is unresolved. Germline V gene lookup returns CDR1 SGHDT and CDR2 YYEEEE. The CDR3 extends over 13 amino acids. V dropped 0 bases and J dropped 6 bases, with 10 bases sitting between them. CDR3 sequence reads: CASSLVLSSEQYF. The CDR3 region has the DNA TGTGCCAGCAGCTTGGTGCTTAGCAGCGAGCAGTACTTC.

V and J are TRBV20-1 and TRBJ2-2; no clear D. V gave up 0 bases and J gave up 6 bases, with 2 bases separating them. Germline CDR1 is DFQATT and CDR2 is SNEGSKA (reference sequence). This CDR3 is 11 amino acids long. CDR3 sequence reads: CSAREPGELFF. The CDR3 DNA follows: TGCAGTGCTAGAGAGCCCGGGGAGCTGTTTTTT.

The V and J genes are TRBV28 and TRBJ2-7; D is possibly TRBD1 (5 bases). The CDR3 covers 11 residues. V was clipped by 2 bases and J by 10 bases, with 9 bases between them. From germline, CDR1 is MDHEN and CDR2 SYDVKM. Written as DNA, the CDR3 is TGTGCCAGCAGTTTAAAGGGGAAACAGTACTTC. This gives the protein CASSLKGKQYF.

The CDR3 here is CASGPPGPAGNIQYF. CDR3 bases: TGTGCCAGCGGCCCCCCGGGCCCAGCGGGAAACATTCAGTACTTC. V is TRBV5-6 and J is TRBJ2-4; D perhaps matches TRBD2 (6 bases). V was trimmed by 7 bases and J by 6 bases, leaving 20 bases between them. The germline V gene has CDR1 SGHDT and CDR2 YYEEEE. The CDR3 length is 15 residues.

The V call is TRBV6-1, the J call TRBJ2-3; TRBD2 aligns across 10 bases. Germline V CDR1 and CDR2: MNHNS, SASEGT. V shed 5 bases and J 2 bases; nucleotides not matched to a gene: 4. The CDR3 has 15 amino acids. The CDR3 loop reads CASSQTSGYTDTQYF. In nucleotides, the CDR3 is TGTGCCAGCAGTCAGACTAGCGGGTACACAGATACGCAGTATTTT.

V gene TRBV5-1 combines with J gene TRBJ2-7; 7 bases map to TRBD1. V lost 4 bases, J lost 5 bases, and 12 bases stayed unmatched. This CDR3 has 15 residues. Germline lookup yields CDR1 SGHRS and CDR2 YFSETQ. DNA for the CDR3: TGCGCCAGCAGCGTTAAACCGGGACAGACCAACGAGCAGTACTTC. The encoded protein is CASSVKPGQTNEQYF.

The rearrangement joins TRBV5-1 to TRBJ2-1; D might be TRBD2 (6 bases). Per germline, CDR1 SGHRS and CDR2 YFSETQ. The V and J ends lost 0 bases and 15 bases respectively, with 13 bases between them. The CDR3 is 12 residues long. DNA for the CDR3: TGCGCCAGCAGCTTGGAAGGGGAAGCGGGGTTCTTC. Translated: CASSLEGEAGFF.

This clone was picked up one time. The chain joins TRBV5-1 to TRBJ2-1; no clear D. Per the germline V gene, CDR1 is SGHRS and CDR2 is YFSETQ. V shed 0 bases and J shed 8 bases, with 9 bases lying between them. This CDR3 comprises 13 residues. DNA for the CDR3: TGCGCCAGCAGCTTGGAGAAGCCGGATGAGCAGTTCTTC. Protein product: CASSLEKPDEQFF.